Below, 7 T cell receptor beta chains from the same sample are listed, as sequenced in a study of low-dose radiotherapy and immunotherapy resistance in tumors. First-strand cDNA used TRAV- and TRBV-specific primers, covering alpha and beta chains. With a constant-region primer and a V-primer adapter, TCRs were subjected to 20 to 25 PCR cycles of amplification. Using its own MiXCR run on the reads, TCRdb lists one record per CDR3 protein. The sample holds around 60,000 distinct CDR3 sequences, approximately 22% seen once. Time point meaning: after trial treatment. Documented treatment: LDRT plus nivolumab, ipilimumab, low-dose cyclophosphamide and aspirin (RACIN trial). The sequences come from PBMCs, collected after low-dose radiotherapy plus immunotherapy. The origin of the receptors is a male donor with prostate cancer.

This clonotype was observed at least ten times. The chain combines TRBV27 with TRBJ1-4, with D unclear. Per the germline V gene, CDR1 is MNHEY and CDR2 is SMNVEV (reference sequence). The CDR3 is 13 amino acids. V gave up 8 bases and J gave up 8 bases, with 15 bases separating them. The CDR3 DNA reads as TGTGCCAGCGCCCCAAGAGGAAGGGAAAAACTGTTTTTT. Protein sequence: CASAPRGREKLFF.

This chain connects TRBV9 to TRBJ2-7; 9 bases map to TRBD1. CDR3 length equals 17 residues. The germline V gene encodes CDR1 SGDLS and CDR2 YYNGEE. V was clipped by 2 bases and J by 3 bases; unmatched bases: 12. For the CDR3, the DNA is TGTGCCAGCAGCGTTGTGGGTACCCGGGACAGGGTCTACGAGCAGTACTTC. It is translated as CASSVVGTRDRVYEQYF.

This clonotype was recorded at least ten times. The V gene is TRBV4-2, the J gene TRBJ2-3; 7 nucleotides align to TRBD1. CDR3 length: 16 amino acids. Per germline, CDR1 LGHNA and CDR2 YNFKEQ. Trimming at V came to 3 bases and at J to 4 bases, leaving 10 bases not matched to a gene. The CDR3 here is CASSHETGMKPDTQYF. The CDR3 bases are TGTGCCAGCAGCCACGAGACAGGGATGAAGCCAGATACGCAGTATTTT.

This clonotype was found many times. The chain recombines TRBV2 with TRBJ1-5; D not resolved. The CDR3 extends over 16 amino acids. From germline, CDR1 is SNHLY and CDR2 FYNNEI. Trimming took off 6 bases at V and 2 bases at J, with 17 bases between the two ends. CDR3 amino acids: CASRREDGPGNQPQHF. CDR3 coding DNA: TGTGCCAGCAGGAGGGAGGACGGGCCAGGCAATCAGCCCCAGCATTTT.

At least ten counts were recorded for this clonotype. The CDR3 loop reads CSARGTEFSGYTF. In DNA form, the CDR3 reads TGCAGTGCTAGGGGGACAGAGTTTAGTGGCTACACCTTC. The chain combines TRBV20-1 with TRBJ1-2; 7 bases agree with TRBD1. The CDR3 totals 13 residues. V lost 3 bases, J lost 7 bases, and 8 bases stayed unmatched. CDR1 is DFQATT, CDR2 SNEGSKA, per germline (reference sequence).

This chain joins TRBV20-1 and TRBJ2-5; 8 bases fit TRBD2. CDR1 and CDR2 from the germline V gene are DFQATT and SNEGSKA (reference sequence). J gave up 0 bases and V 2 bases, and 5 bases lay outside the gene matches. The length of the CDR3 is 15 residues. The CDR3 DNA follows: TGCAGTGCTAGACCGCGGGAGGCCTACCAAGAGACCCAGTACTTC. Its protein product is CSARPREAYQETQYF.

This clonotype was observed at least ten times. The chain joins TRBV6-2 or TRBV6-3 to TRBJ2-5; tentatively, D is TRBD1 (6 bases). The CDR3 is made up of 16 amino acids. Germline V gene lookup returns CDR1 MNHEY and CDR2 SVGEGT. Trimming shortened V by 0 bases and J by 1 base, and 12 bases separated the two germline ends. The CDR3 nucleotides read TGTGCCAGCAGTTACTCGTGGGGGCGGCCCCAAGAGACCCAGTACTTC. Its protein is CASSYSWGRPQETQYF.